This TCR beta chain was identified during a study of breast tumors, draining lymph nodes, adjacent tissues. This clonotype came up many times. Its antigen remains unidentified. TCRdb processed the multiplex PCR reads anew with MiXCR; each CDR3 protein has one entry. The sample holds more than 20,000 distinct CDR3 sequences, approximately 23% seen once. Study-wide points: The data were judged consistent with most tumor T cells coming from lymph node and expanding in tumor. Data only fit, rather than demonstrated, lymph node origin of most tumor T cells.

Sequencing was performed on breast tumor tissue. The TCR was taken from a female donor with breast cancer. Some clones in this sample may be carry-over from other donors' samples.

The CDR3 spells CASSVGQGEADTQYF. Written as DNA, the CDR3 is TGTGCCAGCAGTGTTGGACAGGGCGAGGCAGATACGCAGTATTTT. The chain links TRBV28 to TRBJ2-3, with 8 bases that match TRBD1. Germline CDR1 MDHEN, CDR2 SYDVKM. V lost 5 bases, J lost 4 bases, and 8 bases stayed unmatched. There are 15 residues in the CDR3. The whole variable domain, remainder taken from reference TRBV28 and TRBJ2-3, is DVKVTQSSRYLVKRTGEKVFLECVQDMDHENMFWYRQDPGLGLRLIYFSYDVKMKEKGDIPEGYSVSREKKERFSLILESASTNQTSMYLCASSVGQGEADTQYFGPGTRLTVL.